This T cell receptor (beta chain) was obtained from a study of cytomegalovirus exposure and HLA in healthy donors. PCR amplification relied on 60 Vbeta primers (plus 13 Jbeta primers). Assay used: immunoSEQ multiplex PCR; TCRdb lists only in-frame clones, some missing. The data show approximately 140,000 clones, 78% seen once. Germline V gives CDR1 MNHNS, CDR2 SASEGT. Trimming removed 1 base at V and 8 bases at J, with 8 bases between. The CDR3 runs 12 residues. Sequences were obtained from PBMCs. This TCR derives from a woman aged 18-30 years in good health and CMV-seronegative. The V call is TRBV6-1, the J call TRBJ1-1; no clear D. The CDR3 DNA reads TGTGCCAGCAGTGAAGTAGTCGGGGAAGCTTTCTTT. Translation: CASSEVVGEAFF.